A single TCR beta chain is shown here with its context. Its cognate antigen is unknown. Each patient relapsed following autologous stem cell transplantation, and prior brentuximab vedotin exposure differed. The sample belongs to a study of PD-1 blockade in classical Hodgkin lymphoma. Study-wide points: No one has yet defined what causes the repertoire differences, which may be disease activity or prior therapy.

Only in-frame clones appear in the TCRdb table, and some are missing; sequencing was by immunoSEQ multiplex PCR. The sample holds around 20,000 clones; just over 85% are singletons and the top ten take over 10%. The ends lost 6 bases at V and 4 bases at J; junction bases unmatched: 4. The CDR3 runs to 13 residues. Germline V gives CDR1 MGHRA, CDR2 YSYEKL. This sequence originates from a human donor with classical Hodgkin lymphoma. The source was peripheral blood mononuclear cells (PBMCs), collected before the second cycle of nivolumab. The chain is built from TRBV4-1 and TRBJ1-1; 8 bases line up with TRBD1. The DNA for the CDR3 is TGCGCCAGCAGACTAACAGGGGGCACTGAAGCTTTCTTT. As protein: CASRLTGGTEAFF.